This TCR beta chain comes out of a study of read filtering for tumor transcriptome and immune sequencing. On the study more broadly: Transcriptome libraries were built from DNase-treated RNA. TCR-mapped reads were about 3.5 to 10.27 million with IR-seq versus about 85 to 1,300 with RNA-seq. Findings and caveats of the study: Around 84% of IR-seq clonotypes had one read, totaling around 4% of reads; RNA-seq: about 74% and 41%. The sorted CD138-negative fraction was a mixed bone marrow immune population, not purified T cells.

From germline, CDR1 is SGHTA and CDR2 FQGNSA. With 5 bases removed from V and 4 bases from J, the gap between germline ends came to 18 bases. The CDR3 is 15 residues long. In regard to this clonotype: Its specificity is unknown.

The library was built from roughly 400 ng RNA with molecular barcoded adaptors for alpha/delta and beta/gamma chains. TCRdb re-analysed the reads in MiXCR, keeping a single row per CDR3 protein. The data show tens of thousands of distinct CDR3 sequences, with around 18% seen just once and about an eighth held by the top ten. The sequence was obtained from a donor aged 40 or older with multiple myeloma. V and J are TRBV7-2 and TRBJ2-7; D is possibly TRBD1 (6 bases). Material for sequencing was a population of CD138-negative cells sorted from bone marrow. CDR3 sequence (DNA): TGTGCCAGCAGCGCCGAAGGGGGTTGGTGGTACGAGCAGTACTTC. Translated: CASSAEGGWWYEQYF.